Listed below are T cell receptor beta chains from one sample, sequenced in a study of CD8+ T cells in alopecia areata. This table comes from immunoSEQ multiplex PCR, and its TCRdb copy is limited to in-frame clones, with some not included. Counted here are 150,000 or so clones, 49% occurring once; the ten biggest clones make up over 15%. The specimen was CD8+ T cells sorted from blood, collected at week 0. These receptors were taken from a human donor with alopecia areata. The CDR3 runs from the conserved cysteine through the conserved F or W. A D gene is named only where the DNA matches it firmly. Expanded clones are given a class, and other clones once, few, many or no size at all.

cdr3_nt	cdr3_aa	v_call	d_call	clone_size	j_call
TGCAGCGTTCTGGGCCCTCTAACCTACGAGCAGTACTTC	CSVLGPLTYEQYF	TRBV29-1	.	.	TRBJ2-7
TGTGCCAGCAGCATCCGACAGGGTGGCTACACCTTC	CASSIRQGGYTF	TRBV7-9	TRBD1	.	TRBJ1-2
TGTGCCAGCAGCCCCGGAGATAATTCACCCCTCCACTTT	CASSPGDNSPLHF	TRBV5-6	.	few	TRBJ1-6
TGTGCCAGCAGCCAAGATCTGTTCTATGGCTACACCTTC	CASSQDLFYGYTF	TRBV4-2	.	once	TRBJ1-2
TGTGCCAGCAGCTTACAGGATTCACCCCTCCACTTT	CASSLQDSPLHF	TRBV7-3	.	.	TRBJ1-6
TGTGCCAGCAGCCTACGGGACAGCGCCTACGAGCAGTACTTC	CASSLRDSAYEQYF	TRBV14	TRBD1	many	TRBJ2-7
TGTGCCAGCTCACGGGACCCTTCTAGATCGGGAAACACCATATATTTT	CASSRDPSRSGNTIYF	TRBV18	.	few	TRBJ1-3
TGTGCCAGCCGCCCCATGCGGGCCACCGGGGAGCTGTTTTTT	CASRPMRATGELFF	TRBV6-5	.	.	TRBJ2-2
TGTGCCACCAGCCTACAGACAGGGGAGACCCAGTACTTC	CATSLQTGETQYF	TRBV15	TRBD1	.	TRBJ2-5
TGCAGCGTTGAATTCGAGGGGAGCTTT	CSVEFEGSF	TRBV29-1	.	.	TRBJ1-1
TGTGCCAGCAGCCAAATGGGACAGCACAATGAGCAGTTCTTC	CASSQMGQHNEQFF	TRBV4-2	TRBD1	few	TRBJ2-1
TGTGCCAGCAGCCCTATACAGGGGCACACTGAAGCTTTCTTT	CASSPIQGHTEAFF	TRBV13	TRBD1	.	TRBJ1-1
TGCAGCCTGACACACAACACTGAAGCTTTCTTT	CSLTHNTEAFF	TRBV29-1	.	.	TRBJ1-1
TGTGCCAGCAGCGTAGAGCAGGGGGCGAATTCACCCCTCCACTTT	CASSVEQGANSPLHF	TRBV9	TRBD1	.	TRBJ1-6
TGTGCCTGGAGTGTTGGTGGGGCTGAAGCTTTCTTT	CAWSVGGAEAFF	TRBV30	.	.	TRBJ1-1
TGTGCCAGCAGTTTTGACGGGGCCAACGTCCTGACTTTC	CASSFDGANVLTF	TRBV6-5	.	.	TRBJ2-6
TGCGCCAGCAGCCACCCCGGCAGGTACACTGAAGCTTTCTTT	CASSHPGRYTEAFF	TRBV4-3	.	.	TRBJ1-1
TGTGCCAGCAGCCCAGAGACAAGCCCAGATACGCAGTATTTT	CASSPETSPDTQYF	TRBV13	.	once	TRBJ2-3
TGCAGCGTTGAAAGAGGACTAGGTCCAACCCAGTACTTC	CSVERGLGPTQYF	TRBV29-1	TRBD2	few	TRBJ2-5
TGTGCCAGCCTTTGGGACACCGGGGAGCTGTTTTTT	CASLWDTGELFF	TRBV25-1	.	.	TRBJ2-2
TGTGCCTGGAGTTCCAGGGTGGGCACTGAAGCTTTCTTT	CAWSSRVGTEAFF	TRBV30	.	.	TRBJ1-1
TGCAGCGTTGTACGGACAGACTATGGCTACACCTTC	CSVVRTDYGYTF	TRBV29-1	.	.	TRBJ1-2
TGCAGCGTTGAAGATCGGGCTAGCGGGGGTCGAGAGACCCAGTACTTC	CSVEDRASGGRETQYF	TRBV29-1	TRBD2	.	TRBJ2-5
TGTGCCAGCAGTCACGGGTACCAAGAGACCCAGTACTTC	CASSHGYQETQYF	TRBV6-5	.	.	TRBJ2-5
TGCAGCGTTGAAACAGGGCCCCGGGAGCTGTTTTTT	CSVETGPRELFF	TRBV29-1	.	few	TRBJ2-2
TGTGCCAGCAGTCCACACCGGTCCTATGGCTACACCTTC	CASSPHRSYGYTF	TRBV6-1	.	.	TRBJ1-2
TGTGCCTGGAGTGTACTGACAGGGCCTTACGAGCAGTACTTC	CAWSVLTGPYEQYF	TRBV30	TRBD1	once	TRBJ2-7
TGTGCCAGCAGCTTAGCGTCGATAATAGCCAAAAACATTCAGTACTTC	CASSLASIIAKNIQYF	TRBV7-6	.	.	TRBJ2-4
TGTGCCAGCAGTCACTATCACAGGGCCGAAAATCAGCCCCAGCATTTT	CASSHYHRAENQPQHF	TRBV27	.	.	TRBJ1-5
TGTGCCATCAGCCCCACCGGGACAGGGTACTACGAGCAGTACTTC	CAISPTGTGYYEQYF	TRBV10-3	TRBD1	.	TRBJ2-7
TGCAGCGTTGAAGACCCCGGGACGGCCCAAACGCAGTATTTT	CSVEDPGTAQTQYF	TRBV29-1	.	few	TRBJ2-3
TGTGCCAGTAGGGCGGACTTCTATGGCTACACCTTC	CASRADFYGYTF	TRBV19	.	few	TRBJ1-2
TGTGCCAGCAGTTCCCGGGACTGGGTAAATGAGCAGTTCTTC	CASSSRDWVNEQFF	TRBV27	.	.	TRBJ2-1
TGTGCCAGCAGCCGAGGTCAGGGAGGCCCGGGCTACACCTTC	CASSRGQGGPGYTF	TRBV13	.	.	TRBJ1-2
TGCGCCAGCAGTTTCTATCGAGGCAATGAGCAGTTCTTC	CASSFYRGNEQFF	TRBV4-3	.	.	TRBJ2-1
TGTGCCAGCAGGGCAGCATTGACCTACGAGCAGTACTTC	CASRAALTYEQYF	TRBV6-6	.	.	TRBJ2-7
TGCAGCGCCCGAGGGGCTTTAGGGAGCTACGAGCAGTACTTC	CSARGALGSYEQYF	TRBV29-1	.	.	TRBJ2-7
TGTGCCAGCAGCTTAGATCTTCCTAGCGGGGGGGCCTACGAGCAGTACTTC	CASSLDLPSGGAYEQYF	TRBV11-2	TRBD2	.	TRBJ2-7
TGTGCCAGCAGCTTCTGGGGGAGCGGCTACACCTTC	CASSFWGSGYTF	TRBV5-6	.	few	TRBJ1-2
TGTGCCTGGAGTCATCAGGGGAGCACTGAAGCTTTCTTT	CAWSHQGSTEAFF	TRBV30	.	.	TRBJ1-1
TGTGCCAGCAGCTACGGGGACGGAAACGGGGATGAGCAGTTCTTC	CASSYGDGNGDEQFF	TRBV7-9	.	.	TRBJ2-1
TGTGCCAGCAGCTTAACCGAGCGGGGTTTCCAAGAGACCCAGTACTTC	CASSLTERGFQETQYF	TRBV13	TRBD2	.	TRBJ2-5
TGTGCCTGGGACGGCCCCACAGATACGCAGTATTTT	CAWDGPTDTQYF	TRBV30	.	.	TRBJ2-3
TGTGCCACCAGCGGGGGACAGGGTGGATACGAGCAGTACTTC	CATSGGQGGYEQYF	TRBV15	TRBD1	.	TRBJ2-7
TGTGCCAGCAGTGAACCGGCTAGCGGGGGAGGAGAGCAGTACTTC	CASSEPASGGGEQYF	TRBV2	TRBD2	.	TRBJ2-7